This T cell receptor beta chain was sequenced in a study of neurological immune-mediated disorders. Study-level background: Disease course was recorded as relapsing-remitting for around 31 and secondary progressive for about 8.5% of the 34 multiple sclerosis patients. Study-level points and caveats: CDR3 amino acid sequences of expanded clones were not shared across subjects, a result suggesting private repertoires in all groups. The greatest TCR clonal expansion appeared in HTLV-1-associated myelopathy and the smallest, falling below healthy controls, in multiple sclerosis.

This clonotype was observed many times. The antigen is not known. Deletions cut 4 bases from V and 0 bases from J, with 15 bases between. The CDR3 totals 16 residues. The germline gives CDR1 SGHRS, CDR2 YFSETQ. MiXCR, applied by TCRdb to the 5' RACE reads, yields one record per CDR3 protein. The sample carries about 22,000 distinct CDR3 sequences, 15% to 20% recorded once. This sequence joins TRBV5-1 and TRBJ2-3, with a weak D call TRBD2 (7 bases). This TCR came from a woman younger than 35 with multiple sclerosis. The sequenced material came from CD8+ T cells from blood. The CDR3 protein is CASSNRGRESTDTQYF. The CDR3 DNA is TGCGCCAGCAGCAATCGGGGGCGGGAGAGCACAGATACGCAGTATTTT.